The clone carrying this T cell receptor beta chain has at least ten counts. From the RT-PCR reads, TCRdb called clonotypes with MiXCR, one entry per CDR3 protein. The table shows about 780,000 distinct CDR3 sequences, with around 18% occurring only once. This sample is drawn from a study of response to subunit inactivated influenza vaccine. CDR1 is SGHTA and CDR2 is FQGNSA in the germline V gene. Trimming cost V 3 bases and J 9 bases; bases outside gene matches: 6. This CDR3 spans 13 amino acids. Sequenced here: PBMCs from blood, sampled 4 to 6 days after vaccination. This sequence originates from a man aged 50-59 years who received an inactivated influenza vaccine. The chain recombines TRBV7-2 with TRBJ2-3; 7 bases map to TRBD1. CDR3 sequence (DNA): TGTGCCAGCAGCTTTACTCCGGGACAGACGCAGTATTTT. Its translation is CASSFTPGQTQYF.